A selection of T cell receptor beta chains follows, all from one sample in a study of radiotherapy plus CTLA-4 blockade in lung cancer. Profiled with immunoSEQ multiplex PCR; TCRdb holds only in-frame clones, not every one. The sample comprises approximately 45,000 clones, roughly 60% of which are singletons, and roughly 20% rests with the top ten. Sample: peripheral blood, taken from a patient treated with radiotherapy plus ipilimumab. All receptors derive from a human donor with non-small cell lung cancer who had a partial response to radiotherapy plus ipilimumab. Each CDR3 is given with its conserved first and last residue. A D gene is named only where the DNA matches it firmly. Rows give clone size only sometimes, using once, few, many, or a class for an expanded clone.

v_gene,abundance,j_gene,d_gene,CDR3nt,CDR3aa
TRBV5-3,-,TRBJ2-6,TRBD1,TGTGCCAGAAGCTGGGACAGGCTTTACTCTGGGGCCAACGTCCTGACTTTC,CARSWDRLYSGANVLTF
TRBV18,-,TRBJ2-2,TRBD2,TGTGCCAGCTCACCAATTCCTCCTAGCGGGAGGTTCGCGAACACCGGGGAGCTGTTTTTT,CASSPIPPSGRFANTGELFF
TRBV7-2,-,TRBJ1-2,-,TGTGCCAGCAGCTACGGACGCGAGGGTGGCTACACCTTC,CASSYGREGGYTF
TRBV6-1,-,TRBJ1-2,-,TGTGCCAGCAGTGAATTTGGGGGCAAGAACTATGGCTACACCTTC,CASSEFGGKNYGYTF
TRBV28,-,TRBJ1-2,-,TGTGCCAGCAGTTCCCTAGGCTATGGCTACACCTTC,CASSSLGYGYTF
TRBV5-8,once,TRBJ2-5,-,TGTGCCAGCAGCTTGGATGGGTCGGGGGGCAGAGAGACCCAGTACTTC,CASSLDGSGGRETQYF
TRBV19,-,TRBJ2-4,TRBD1,TGTGCCAGCAATCAACCGGGACAGGGAAACATTCAGTACTTC,CASNQPGQGNIQYF
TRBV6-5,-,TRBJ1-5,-,TGTGCCAGCAGGTCAACTCAGGGTCGCAATCAGCCCCAGCATTTT,CASRSTQGRNQPQHF
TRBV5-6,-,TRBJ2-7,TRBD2,TGTGCCAGCGAGTTAAGCGGGGGGGCGGGCGAGCAGTACTTC,CASELSGGAGEQYF
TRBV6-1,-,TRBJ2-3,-,TGTGCCAGCAGTGGGTCAGCGGGTCTCACAGATACGCAGTATTTT,CASSGSAGLTDTQYF
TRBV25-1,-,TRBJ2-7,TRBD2,TGTGCCAGCAGTGCCCTACTAGCGACCGAGCAGTACTTC,CASSALLATEQYF
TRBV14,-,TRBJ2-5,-,TGTGCCAGCAGCCAAAAATTGAACTACTGGTGGCAAGAGACCCAGTACTTC,CASSQKLNYWWQETQYF
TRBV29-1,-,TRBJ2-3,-,TGCAGCGTTGAAGATGCAGGTTTCGCAGATACGCAGTATTTT,CSVEDAGFADTQYF
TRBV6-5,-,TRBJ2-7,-,TGTGCCAGCCCAGAAGACGGGGACACTAGGTACGAGCAGTACTTC,CASPEDGDTRYEQYF
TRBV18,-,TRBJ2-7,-,TGTGCCAGCTCACCAGTTTTAGGGGGGGTTGGCGTCGAGCAGTACTTC,CASSPVLGGVGVEQYF
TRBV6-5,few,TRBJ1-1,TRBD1,TGTGCCAGCAGACAGGGGGCGAACACTGAAGCTTTCTTT,CASRQGANTEAFF
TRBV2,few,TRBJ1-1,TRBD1,TGTGCCAGCAGGTCAGGACAGGGGGGCACTGAAGCTTTCTTT,CASRSGQGGTEAFF
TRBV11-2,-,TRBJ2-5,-,TGTGCCAGCAGCTTCCCGACCCCGAAGTCGGACTTAGAGACCCAGTACTTC,CASSFPTPKSDLETQYF
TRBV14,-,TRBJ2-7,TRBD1,TGTGCCAGCAGCATCCCGGGACAGGGCTTCGCCGAGCAGTACTTC,CASSIPGQGFAEQYF
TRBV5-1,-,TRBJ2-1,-,TGCGCCAGCAGTTGGGCAGGGGCCGACAACAATGAGCAGTTCTTC,CASSWAGADNNEQFF
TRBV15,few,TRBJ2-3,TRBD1,TGTGCCACCTCACAGGGGGTCACAGATACGCAGTATTTT,CATSQGVTDTQYF
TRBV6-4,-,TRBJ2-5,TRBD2,TGTGCCAGCAGCAGAGGAGGGTTACTAGCGGGGGGGCTCGGAGGAGAGACCCAGTACTTC,CASSRGGLLAGGLGGETQYF
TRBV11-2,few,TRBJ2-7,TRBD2,TGTGCCAGCAGCTTCAAGCTAGCGGGAGCGAGCTCCTACGAGCAGTACTTC,CASSFKLAGASSYEQYF
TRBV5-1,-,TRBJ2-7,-,TGCGCCAGCAGCTCATCGGGGAACTCCTACGAGCAGTACTTC,CASSSSGNSYEQYF
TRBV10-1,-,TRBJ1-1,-,TGCGCCAGCAGTCGGTCGGGGAACACTGAAGCTTTCTTT,CASSRSGNTEAFF
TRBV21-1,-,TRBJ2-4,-,TGTGCCAGCAGCAAAGAAGGAGGACAGCCTATGGCCGCCAAAAACATTCAGTACTTC,CASSKEGGQPMAAKNIQYF
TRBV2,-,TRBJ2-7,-,TGTGCCAGCAGTGAGAGAGGCGATAGTATTTACGAGCAGTACTTC,CASSERGDSIYEQYF
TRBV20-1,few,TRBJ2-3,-,TGCAGTGCCCCCCAGGCAGATACGCAGTATTTT,CSAPQADTQYF
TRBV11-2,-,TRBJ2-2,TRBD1,TGTGCCAGCAGCTCCCGGACAGGGAATACCGGGGAGCTGTTTTTT,CASSSRTGNTGELFF
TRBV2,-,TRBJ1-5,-,TGTGCCAGCTCGGGAGGGCCCCCAGGGCCCCAGCATTTT,CASSGGPPGPQHF
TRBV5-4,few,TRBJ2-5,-,TGTGCCAGCAGCTTTTCTGACAGGCGAGAGACCCAGTACTTC,CASSFSDRRETQYF
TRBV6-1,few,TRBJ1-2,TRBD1,TGTGCCAGCGTTCCGGGACAGGGGGGCGGCTACACCTTC,CASVPGQGGGYTF